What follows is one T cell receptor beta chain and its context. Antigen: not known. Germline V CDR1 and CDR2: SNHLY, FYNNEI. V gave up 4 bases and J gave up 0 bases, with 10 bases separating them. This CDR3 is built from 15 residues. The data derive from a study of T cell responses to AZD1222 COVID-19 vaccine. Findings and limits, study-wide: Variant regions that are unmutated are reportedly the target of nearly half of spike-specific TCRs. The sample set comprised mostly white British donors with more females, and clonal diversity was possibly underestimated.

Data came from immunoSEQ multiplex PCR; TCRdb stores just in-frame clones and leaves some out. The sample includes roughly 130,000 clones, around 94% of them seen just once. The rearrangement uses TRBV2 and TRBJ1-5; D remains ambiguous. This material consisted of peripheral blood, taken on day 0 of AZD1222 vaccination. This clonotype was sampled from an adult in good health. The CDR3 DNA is TGTGCCAGCAGTGGCGCCCTGGGTAGCAATCAGCCCCAGCATTTT. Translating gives CASSGALGSNQPQHF.